The 21 T cell receptor beta chains below were found in one sample sequenced in a study of blood T cell repertoires in COVID-19. Data came from immunoSEQ multiplex PCR; TCRdb stores just in-frame clones and leaves some out. The sample holds tens of thousands of clones, 80% to 90% seen once. The sample consisted of peripheral blood. The source is a woman in her sixties with acute or convalescent COVID-19.

The chain combines TRBV29-1 with TRBJ2-1; tentative D call: TRBD1 (5 bases). Per germline, CDR1 SQVTM and CDR2 ANQGSEA. CDR3 size: 15 residues. The germline V and J ends were trimmed by 2 bases and 1 base, with 12 bases remaining between them. The CDR3 region is CSVEPISGSYNEQFF. The DNA of the CDR3 is TGCAGCGTTGAACCAATATCAGGGTCCTACAATGAGCAGTTCTTC.

This clone appeared a single time. The chain has TRBV9 and TRBJ2-2; 10 bases agree with TRBD2. The CDR3 runs 16 residues. Germline V gene lookup returns CDR1 SGDLS and CDR2 YYNGEE. Trimming at V came to 4 bases and at J to 5 bases, leaving 8 bases not matched to a gene. CDR3: CASSSQAGGLTGELFF. The CDR3 region has the DNA TGTGCCAGCAGCTCCCAAGCGGGGGGGCTTACCGGGGAGCTGTTTTTT.

Ten or more counts support this clone. Additional DNA sequences in this sample encode the identical CDR3. V is TRBV10-2 and J is TRBJ1-2; 12 positions agree with TRBD1. This CDR3 spans 17 amino acids. The germline gives CDR1 WSHSY, CDR2 SAAADI. Germline trimming cut 0 bases from V and 6 bases from J; bases unmatched to any gene: 8. CDR3 region: CASSESRGTGGRNGYTF. DNA for the CDR3: TGCGCCAGCAGTGAGTCGAGAGGGACAGGGGGCAGGAATGGCTACACCTTC.

The CDR3 nucleotides read TGTGCCAGCAGCCGACCGGGACTAGCGGGGCAAGAGACCCAGTACTTC. It yields the protein CASSRPGLAGQETQYF. This chain uses TRBV11-2 with TRBJ2-5; TRBD2 matches 13 bases. CDR1 and CDR2 from the germline V gene are SGHAT and FQNNGV. Trimming took 5 bases from V and 2 from J; bases not matched to a gene: 5. The CDR3 consists of 16 residues.

The chain joins TRBV30 to TRBJ1-1; TRBD1 matches 7 bases. V shed 1 base and J 1 base; nucleotides not matched to a gene: 3. CDR1 GTSNPN and CDR2 SVGIG come from the germline V gene (reference sequence). The CDR3 sequence is 14 residues long. The CDR3 loop is CAWSGDRRNTEAFF. The CDR3 coding sequence is TGTGCCTGGAGTGGGGACAGACGGAACACTGAAGCTTTCTTT.

The rearrangement uses TRBV5-4 and TRBJ1-6; perhaps TRBD1 as D (6 bases). The CDR3 runs to 17 residues. Germline CDR1 reads SGHNT; CDR2 reads YYREEE (reference sequence). V was shortened by 4 bases and J by 4 bases, with 18 bases between the two germline ends. As DNA, the CDR3 is TGTGCCAGCAGCCCCGGCAGGGGAGGGGAATATAATTCACCCCTCCACTTT. Its translation: CASSPGRGGEYNSPLHF.

The chain uses TRBV2 and TRBJ2-1, with 10 bases fitting TRBD1. Trimming at V came to 5 bases and at J to 2 bases, leaving 12 bases not matched to a gene. The CDR3 totals 18 residues. Germline V gene lookup returns CDR1 SNHLY and CDR2 FYNNEI. The CDR3 here is CASSLVRDRGQTYNEQFF. In nucleotides, the CDR3 is TGTGCCAGCAGTCTCGTCCGGGACAGGGGCCAGACCTACAATGAGCAGTTCTTC. Full variable domain (rest looked up from reference TRBV2 and TRBJ2-1): EPEVTQTPSHQVTQMGQEVILRCVPISNHLYFYWYRQILGQKVEFLVSFYNNEISEKSEIFDDQFSVERPDGSNFTLKIRSTKLEDSAMYFCASSLVRDRGQTYNEQFFGPGTRLTVL.

The chain carries TRBV3-1 (or the pseudogene TRBV3-2) and TRBJ2-2; 15 nucleotides line up with TRBD2. J lost 5 bases, V lost 3 bases, and 4 bases had no gene match. CDR1 and CDR2 from the germline V gene are LGHDT and YNNKEL (reference sequence). CDR3 size: 17 residues. For the CDR3, the DNA is TGTGCCAGCAGCCACCTGGGACTAGCGGGGGGTACCGGGGAGCTGTTTTTT. Protein: CASSHLGLAGGTGELFF.

This chain connects TRBV5-1 to TRBJ2-5; 7 bases align to TRBD1. Germline V CDR1 and CDR2: SGHRS, YFSETQ. This CDR3 is built from 15 residues. V lost 4 bases and J lost 5; bases outside the gene matches: 11. CDR3 DNA sequence: TGCGCCAGCAGCCCAGAACAGGGGTTCGGCGAGACCCAGTACTTC. This translates into CASSPEQGFGETQYF. Drawing the rest from reference TRBV5-1 and TRBJ2-5, the complete variable domain is KAGVTQTPRYLIKTRGQQVTLSCSPISGHRSVSWYQQTPGQGLQFLFEYFSETQRNKGNFPGRFSGRQFSNSRSEMNVSTLELGDSALYLCASSPEQGFGETQYFGPGTRLLVL.

This CDR3 is CAISEELQGKNIQYF. The CDR3 DNA reads TGTGCCATCAGTGAGGAGTTGCAGGGCAAAAACATTCAGTACTTC. V and J are TRBV10-3 and TRBJ2-4, with D perhaps matching TRBD1 (5 bases). The CDR3 sequence is 15 residues long. The V gene lost 2 bases and the J gene lost 3 bases, with 11 bases spanning the gap. Germline V CDR1 and CDR2: ENHRY, SYGVKD.

This chain connects TRBV7-8 to TRBJ2-5; weak D call: TRBD2 (5 bases). V was shortened by 5 bases and J by 5 bases, with 21 bases between the two germline ends. Looked up from germline, CDR1 is SGHVS and CDR2 is FQNEAQ. The CDR3 runs to 16 residues. The CDR3 is CASSPTEAGEGETQYF. As DNA, the CDR3 is TGTGCCAGCAGCCCGACTGAGGCAGGCGAGGGTGAGACCCAGTACTTC.

V usage is TRBV10-2 and J usage is TRBJ1-6; D possibly corresponds to TRBD1 (5 bases). Germline V lookup: CDR1 WSHSY, CDR2 SAAADI. V was trimmed by 7 bases and J by 10 bases, leaving 14 bases between them. This CDR3 has 13 amino acids. The chain's CDR3 is CASIMQGWSPLHF. For the CDR3, the DNA is TGCGCCAGCATAATGCAGGGTTGGTCACCCCTCCACTTT.

This clone was observed once. The V gene is TRBV12-3 or TRBV12-4, the J gene TRBJ2-3, with a weak D call TRBD2 (5 bases). This CDR3 contains 11 residues. Trimming removed 5 bases from V and 6 bases from J, with 6 bases in between. The CDR3 nucleotides read TGTGCCAGCAGTCGAGGGGATACGCAGTATTTT. Encoded protein: CASSRGDTQYF.

The DNA for the CDR3 is TGTGCCAGCAGCCAATACCCGGGACAGTCTTACGAGCAGTACTTC. This encodes CASSQYPGQSYEQYF. This chain connects TRBV7-2 to TRBJ2-7, with 7 bases lining up with TRBD1. The germline gives CDR1 SGHTA, CDR2 FQGNSA. The CDR3 is 15 amino acids. V lost 5 bases and J lost 4; bases outside the gene matches: 11.

This clone was counted between two and nine times. This sequence joins TRBV5-4 and TRBJ2-3; 16 nucleotides line up with TRBD2. The CDR3 length is 18 residues. CDR1 is SGHNT, CDR2 YYREEE, per germline (reference sequence). Unmatched junction bases numbered 6, after V lost 4 bases and J lost 1 base. CDR3 nucleotides: TGTGCCAGCAGCGAAATTGGGACTAGCGGGGGGGGCACAGATACGCAGTATTTT. Protein: CASSEIGTSGGGTDTQYF.

The genes are TRBV7-9 and TRBJ2-1; 8 bases fit TRBD1. Germline CDR1 is SEHNR and CDR2 is FQNEAQ (reference sequence). This CDR3 has 15 residues. The trim removed 4 bases at V and 7 bases at J, leaving 9 bases unmatched. CDR3 in DNA: TGTGCCAGCAGCTCGGACAGGGATCGTGGTAATGAGCAGTTCTTC. Its translation: CASSSDRDRGNEQFF.

The rearrangement joins TRBV12-3 or TRBV12-4 to TRBJ1-2, with TRBD1 as a possible D gene (5 bases). Trimming removed 5 bases from V and 4 bases from J, with 11 bases in between. There are 13 residues in the CDR3. The CDR3 bases are TGTGCCAGCAGTCGTGACAGATCCTATGGCTACACCTTC. Translation gives CASSRDRSYGYTF.

The chain links TRBV5-5 to TRBJ2-5; 7 nucleotides line up with TRBD1. The CDR3 length is 14 residues. Trimming at V came to 2 bases and at J to 5 bases, leaving 6 bases not matched to a gene. Germline CDR1 reads SGHKS; CDR2 reads YYEKEE (reference sequence). The CDR3 protein is CASSFEGARETQYF. The CDR3 bases are TGTGCCAGCAGCTTCGAGGGGGCGCGGGAGACCCAGTACTTC.

This clone was found a few times. The chain recombines TRBV2 with TRBJ1-6; possible D gene TRBD1, 6 bases. CDR1 SNHLY and CDR2 FYNNEI come from the germline V gene. Trimming took 7 bases from V and 3 from J, leaving 10 bases between them. The CDR3 is 14 residues long. The CDR3 sequence: CASKRGNYNSPLHF. For the CDR3, the DNA is TGTGCCAGCAAGAGGGGGAACTATAATTCACCCCTCCACTTT.

This clone was counted a single time. The V and J genes are TRBV10-1 and TRBJ1-6; the D gene is possibly TRBD1 (6 bases). Germline assignment: CDR1 WNHNN and CDR2 SYGVQD (reference sequence). This CDR3 contains 16 residues. Trimming cost V 4 bases and J 6 bases, with 16 bases left between them. This CDR3 is CASSGLGGRTNSPLHF. The CDR3 nucleotides read TGCGCCAGCAGTGGCCTTGGGGGCAGGACTAATTCACCCCTCCACTTT.

The chain uses TRBV11-2 and TRBJ1-2; D remains unclear. With 5 bases removed from V and 4 bases from J, the gap between germline ends came to 11 bases. Germline values: CDR1 SGHAT, CDR2 FQNNGV. The length of the CDR3 is 13 residues. CDR3 protein: CASSLQGGYGYTF. The CDR3 DNA reads TGTGCCAGCAGCCTCCAAGGCGGCTATGGCTACACCTTC.